The rows below give T cell receptor beta chains drawn from one sample of a study of cytomegalovirus exposure and HLA in healthy donors. The protocol was immunoSEQ multiplex PCR, while the TCRdb copy is restricted to in-frame clones and leaves out a portion. Found here are roughly 190,000 clones, 60% to 80% of them singletons; the top ten hold approximately 2%. What was sequenced was PBMCs. These receptors all come from a woman in her 30s in good health and CMV-seropositive. Each CDR3 is given with its conserved first and last residue. Fields, in order: J gene, D gene, clone size, V gene, CDR3 DNA, CDR3 protein. D genes are given only for firm matches. Clone size is shown for a subset of rows, as once, few, many or a class of expanded clone.

TRBJ1-1 | NA | NA | TRBV19 | TGTGCCAGTAGCCCCGAATACGGGCAGGGGATCCCTGAAGCTTTCTTT | CASSPEYGQGIPEAFF
TRBJ1-5 | NA | NA | TRBV7-2 | TGTGCCAGCAGCTTAAGGGGGAGCAATCAGCCCCAGCATTTT | CASSLRGSNQPQHF
TRBJ1-2 | NA | NA | TRBV2 | TGTGCCAGCAGTGAAGCGCGTGGCTACACCTTC | CASSEARGYTF
TRBJ2-5 | NA | once | TRBV5-1 | TGCGCCAGCAGCTTGGTCCAGTCCCAAGAGACCCAGTACTTC | CASSLVQSQETQYF
TRBJ1-2 | NA | few | TRBV6-4 | TGTGCCAGCAGCCTGACAGCTATGGGTGGCTACACCTTC | CASSLTAMGGYTF
TRBJ2-1 | TRBD2 | NA | TRBV14 | TGTGCCAGCAGCCAAGTCACGGGGGGGAGGTATGAGCAGTTCTTC | CASSQVTGGRYEQFF
TRBJ2-7 | TRBD2 | NA | TRBV5-4 | TGTGCCAGCAGCCAAGAGATGGGGAGGGCCACCTACGAGCAGTACTTC | CASSQEMGRATYEQYF
TRBJ2-3 | TRBD2 | NA | TRBV28 | TGTGCCAGCAGTTTCCCTACTAGCGGGGGGTTCACAGATACGCAGTATTTT | CASSFPTSGGFTDTQYF
TRBJ1-1 | TRBD1 | NA | TRBV5-1 | TGCGCCAGCAGCTTACAGGGGAGGACTGAAGCTTTCTTT | CASSLQGRTEAFF
TRBJ1-2 | NA | NA | TRBV10-3 | TGTGCCATCAGTGAGGCCGGCCGGGGGGATTATGGCTACACCTTC | CAISEAGRGDYGYTF
TRBJ1-5 | NA | NA | TRBV28 | TGTGCCAGCAGTTTATGGGACAGCGACAATCAGCCCCAGCATTTT | CASSLWDSDNQPQHF
TRBJ1-1 | NA | NA | TRBV30 | TGTGCCTGGAGCGGGAGGGGGGGAACTGAAGCTTTCTTT | CAWSGRGGTEAFF
TRBJ2-7 | NA | NA | TRBV28 | TGTGCCACTGAGAATAGCTCCTACGAGCAGTACTTC | CATENSSYEQYF
TRBJ2-2 | NA | once | TRBV6-6 | TGTGCCAGCAGTTACAACTCGCCCCCCGGGGAGCTGTTTTTT | CASSYNSPPGELFF
TRBJ1-1 | NA | NA | TRBV18 | TGTGCCAGCTCACCAGACACTTTGAACACTGAAGCTTTCTTT | CASSPDTLNTEAFF
TRBJ1-4 | NA | few | TRBV18 | TGTGCCAGCTCACCACTATCAACACCAACTAATGAAAAACTGTTTTTT | CASSPLSTPTNEKLFF
TRBJ2-6 | TRBD1 | NA | TRBV4-3 | TGCGCCAGCAGCCAAGATCGGCGACAGGGGGCGGGCGGGGCCAACGTCCTGACTTTC | CASSQDRRQGAGGANVLTF
TRBJ1-2 | NA | NA | TRBV7-9 | TGTGCCAGCAGCTTAGGGGGGACATCTTTCGATCATGGCTACACCTTC | CASSLGGTSFDHGYTF
TRBJ2-5 | NA | NA | TRBV19 | TGTGCCAGTAGTATAGATGGCAGGGCGAGAGAGACCCAGTACTTC | CASSIDGRARETQYF